Detailed here is one TCR beta chain. The antigen is undetermined. Those who donated were healthy HIV-negative adults, with no recent acute infections or vaccinations reported. A CD45RA+ naive subset and a CD45RA-negative memory subset were split from CD4+ cells. The data originate from a study of shared clonotypes between healthy human individuals. General study results and limits: About 5% of naive CD4 clonotypes were common to a few donors.

Original analysis: Because ImmunoSEQ provided only junction sequences with no quality scores, the filtering differed. Clones were read by immunoSEQ multiplex PCR, and TCRdb kept only the in-frame ones, dropping some. The V and J calls and clone size were taken over from that table, and D and trimming were inferred from the DNA. The sample lists 2 million to 3 million clones, approximately 93% occurring once. J gave up 5 bases and V 2 bases, and 6 bases lay outside the gene matches. Germline V lookup: CDR1 GTSNPN, CDR2 SVGIG (reference sequence). The CDR3 length is 14 residues. The clonotype originates from a young man in good health. Some clones in this sample may be carry-over from other donors' samples. The chain recombines TRBV30 with TRBJ2-1; 7 bases line up with TRBD2. The sample was naive CD4+ T cells from PBMCs. Described subset: CD45RA+ positively selected. For the CDR3, the DNA is TGTGCCTGGAGTCCCGGGAGGAGGAACAATGAGCAGTTCTTC. This sequence encodes CAWSPGRRNNEQFF.